Reported below is one T cell receptor (beta chain). Its antigen is as yet unknown. These data originate in a study of blood T cells in healthy people across ages. The study's findings and limits: Observed TCR beta diversity showed a strong correlation with the percentage of naive T cells as measured by flow cytometry. Measured against age, TCR beta diversity per million T cells decreased in a roughly linear manner.

V was cut by 1 base and J by 1 base, with 5 bases left in between. The CDR3 length is 14 residues. Germline V lookup: CDR1 LNHNV, CDR2 YYDKDF (reference sequence). A sample-barcoded 5' primer and a J-beta primer mix were used in a second PCR of roughly 6 to 11 cycles. Every cDNA molecule bore a tag from a template-switch adaptor containing 12 random nucleotides. There were at least 3 million CDR3-containing paired-end reads obtained from each sample. MiXCR was run by TCRdb on the 5' RACE reads, yielding one entry per CDR3 protein. The sample yields just over 1 million distinct CDR3 sequences, 35% to 50% seen once.

The sequenced sample consisted of blood. The chain combines TRBV15 with TRBJ1-5; D remains unclear. This clonotype was obtained from a woman in her sixties or seventies in good health. For the CDR3, the DNA is TGTGCCACCAGCAGAGTTGGAAGCAATCAGCCCCAGCATTTT. Its translation is CATSRVGSNQPQHF. Variable domain in full (rest from reference TRBV15 and TRBJ1-5): DAMVIQNPRYQVTQFGKPVTLSCSQTLNHNVMYWYQQKSSQAPKLLFHYYDKDFNNEADTPDNFQSRRPNTSFCFLDIRSPGLGDTAMYLCATSRVGSNQPQHFGDGTRLSIL.